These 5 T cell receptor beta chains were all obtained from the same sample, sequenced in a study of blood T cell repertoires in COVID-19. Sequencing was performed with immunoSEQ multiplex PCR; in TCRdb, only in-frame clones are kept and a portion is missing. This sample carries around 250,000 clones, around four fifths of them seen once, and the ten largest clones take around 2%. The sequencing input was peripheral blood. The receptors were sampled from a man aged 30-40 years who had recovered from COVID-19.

This chain's CDR3 is CASSSSGGARLQFF. CDR3 nucleotides: TGCGCCAGCAGTTCAAGCGGGGGGGCGAGGCTCCAGTTCTTC. J is TRBJ2-1 and V is TRBV10-1; 10 bases fit TRBD2. Trimming removed 5 bases from V and 13 bases from J; junction bases left unmatched: 11. The CDR3 spans 14 residues. Per germline, CDR1 WNHNN and CDR2 SYGVQD (reference sequence).

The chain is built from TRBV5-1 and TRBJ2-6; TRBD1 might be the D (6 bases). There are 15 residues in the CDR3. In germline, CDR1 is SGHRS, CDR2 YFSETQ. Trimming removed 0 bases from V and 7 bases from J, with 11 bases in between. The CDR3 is CASSLGRGSANVLTF. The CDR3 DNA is TGCGCCAGCAGCTTGGGCAGGGGATCCGCCAACGTCCTGACTTTC.

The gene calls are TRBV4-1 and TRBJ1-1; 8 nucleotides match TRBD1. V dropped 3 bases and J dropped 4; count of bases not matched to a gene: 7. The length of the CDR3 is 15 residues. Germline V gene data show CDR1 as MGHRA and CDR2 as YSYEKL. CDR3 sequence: CASSHPGTGGTEAFF. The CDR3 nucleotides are TGCGCCAGCAGCCACCCCGGGACAGGAGGCACTGAAGCTTTCTTT.

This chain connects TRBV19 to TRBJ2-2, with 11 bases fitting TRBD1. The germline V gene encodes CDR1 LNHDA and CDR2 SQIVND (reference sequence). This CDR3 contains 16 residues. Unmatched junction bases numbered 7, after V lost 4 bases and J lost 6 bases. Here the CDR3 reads CASSNRDRGVAGELFF. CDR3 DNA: TGTGCCAGTAGTAATAGGGACAGGGGGGTCGCCGGGGAGCTGTTTTTT.

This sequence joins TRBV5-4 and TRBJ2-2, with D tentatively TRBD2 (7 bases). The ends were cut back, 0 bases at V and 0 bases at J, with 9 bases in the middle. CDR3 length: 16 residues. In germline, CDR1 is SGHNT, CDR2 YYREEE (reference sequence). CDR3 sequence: CASSLGGGPNTGELFF. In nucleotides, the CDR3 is TGTGCCAGCAGCTTGGGCGGGGGCCCGAACACCGGGGAGCTGTTTTTT.